These 29 T cell receptor beta chains originate from one sample sequenced in a study of radiation and T cells in renal cell carcinoma. Time point given: blood 4 weeks post-SBRT, at nephrectomy. Treatment meaning: 15 Gy SBRT to primary tumor, nephrectomy 4 weeks later. Only in-frame clones appear in the TCRdb table, and some are missing; sequencing was by immunoSEQ multiplex PCR. The sample holds under 200,000 clones, about 87% seen once. Material: blood, obtained from a patient whose treatment included radiotherapy and nephrectomy. The receptor source for this set is a woman aged 50 to 60 with renal cell carcinoma.

V and J are TRBV4-2 and TRBJ2-3, with 11 bases matching TRBD1. Germline V gives CDR1 LGHNA, CDR2 YNFKEQ. V shed 1 base, J shed 4 bases, and the junction held 4 bases outside the gene matches. This CDR3 has 16 amino acids. CDR3 nucleotide sequence: TGTGCCAGCAGCCAAGTCGGGACAGGGGGTTCAGATACGCAGTATTTT. It specifies CASSQVGTGGSDTQYF.

The rearrangement links TRBV6-1 to TRBJ2-2; 11 nucleotides align to TRBD2. V trimming: 4 bases; J trimming: 0 bases; junction bases outside the gene matches: 4. The CDR3 spans 17 residues. In germline, CDR1 is MNHNS, CDR2 SASEGT. The CDR3 DNA reads TGTGCCAGCAGTGGAACTAGCGGGGGAACGAACACCGGGGAGCTGTTTTTT. This gives the protein CASSGTSGGTNTGELFF.

The chain employs TRBV19 and TRBJ1-5; weak D call: TRBD1 (5 bases). The CDR3 totals 14 residues. V was shortened by 4 bases and J by 6 bases, with 13 bases between the two germline ends. CDR1 and CDR2 from the germline V gene are LNHDA and SQIVND (reference sequence). CDR3 sequence reads: CASSRGDRTQPQHF. Here the CDR3 DNA reads TGTGCCAGTAGTAGAGGGGATCGAACTCAGCCCCAGCATTTT.

V is TRBV6-1 and J is TRBJ2-3; the match to TRBD2 covers 9 bases. The CDR3 loop spans 14 amino acids. Germline CDR1 MNHNS, CDR2 SASEGT. V was clipped by 5 bases and J by 2 bases; unmatched bases: 2. Here the CDR3 DNA reads TGTGCCAGCAGTTCTAGCGGGATCACAGATACGCAGTATTTT. Amino acid sequence: CASSSSGITDTQYF.

The chain is built from TRBV5-3 and TRBJ1-6; D possibly corresponds to TRBD1 (5 bases). TRBV5-3 is treated as an ORF (open reading frame) with a function not yet certain. Trimming pared 3 bases from V and 10 bases from J, leaving 20 bases between. The CDR3 length is 16 residues. The chain's CDR3 is CARSSAGSKGPSPLHF. DNA for the CDR3: TGTGCCAGAAGCTCCGCAGGGTCCAAAGGACCCTCACCCCTCCACTTT.

This clone was detected a few times. The chain uses TRBV6-5 and TRBJ1-2; D is uncertain. V was cut by 0 bases and J by 4 bases, with 6 bases left in between. The CDR3 sequence is 13 residues long. Per germline, CDR1 MNHEY and CDR2 SVGAGI. The CDR3 protein is CASSYSGRYGYTF. CDR3 bases: TGTGCCAGCAGTTACTCCGGACGCTATGGCTACACCTTC.

CDR3 sequence: CASSPGGQGAIETQYF. CDR3 bases: TGTGCCAGCAGCCCAGGGGGGCAGGGGGCGATTGAGACCCAGTACTTC. This chain connects TRBV9 to TRBJ2-5; 8 bases agree with TRBD1. The CDR3 spans 16 residues. CDR1 SGDLS and CDR2 YYNGEE come from the germline V gene. Losses at the gene ends were 4 bases for V and 5 bases for J; bases not matched to a gene: 13.

The chain is built from TRBV5-8 and TRBJ2-2; 8 bases align to TRBD2. Germline V gives CDR1 SGHTS, CDR2 YDEGEE. The CDR3 length is 17 residues. V was pared by 1 base and J by 1 base, with 6 bases of the junction left unmatched. DNA for the CDR3: TGTGCCAGCAGCTTGTGGTTAGCGGGGCTGAACACCGGGGAGCTGTTTTTT. Its protein product is CASSLWLAGLNTGELFF.

The chain combines TRBV7-9 with TRBJ1-1; 9 bases are shared with TRBD1. The J segment lost 5 bases and the V segment lost 7 bases, leaving 8 bases of the junction unmatched. The CDR3 is 14 residues long. Germline V CDR1 and CDR2: SEHNR, FQNEAQ (reference sequence). Here the CDR3 DNA reads TGTGCCAGCATCAACCCCGGGACAGGGACTGAAGCTTTCTTT. Translation: CASINPGTGTEAFF.

This sequence joins TRBV7-9 and TRBJ1-3; no definite D call. The germline V and J ends were trimmed by 1 base and 0 bases, with 7 bases remaining between them. The CDR3 spans 15 residues. Germline CDR1 is SEHNR and CDR2 is FQNEAQ (reference sequence). As DNA, the CDR3 is TGTGCCAGCAGCTTAGTACGAGCCTCTGGAAACACCATATATTTT. This gives the protein CASSLVRASGNTIYF.

A single count supports this clone. V and J are TRBV9 and TRBJ1-4, with 9 bases aligning to TRBD1. The CDR3 totals 20 residues. Germline V gives CDR1 SGDLS, CDR2 YYNGEE. The trim removed 0 bases at V and 7 bases at J, leaving 19 bases unmatched. For the CDR3, the DNA is TGTGCCAGCAGCGTAGCCCGCGGGGACCCTTCGACAGGGGGGAGTGAAAAACTGTTTTTT. It encodes CASSVARGDPSTGGSEKLFF.

Only one count was recorded for this clone. The chain couples TRBV7-9 to TRBJ1-2, with 7 bases matching TRBD1. V was clipped by 2 bases and J by 4 bases; unmatched bases: 19. This CDR3 spans 19 amino acids. Germline values: CDR1 SEHNR, CDR2 FQNEAQ (reference sequence). The CDR3 DNA reads TGTGCCAGCAGCTTATACCGAAAAACCGGGACAGCTACTTTCTATGGCTACACCTTC. Translating gives CASSLYRKTGTATFYGYTF.

This clone was observed a single time. Here the CDR3 DNA reads TGTGCCAGCAGCCAAGAAAGGGATCAGCCCCAGCATTTT. Translating gives CASSQERDQPQHF. The rearrangement links TRBV14 to TRBJ1-5; D is unclear. CDR3 length equals 13 residues. CDR1 and CDR2 (germline): SGHDN, FVKESK. Trimming removed 0 bases from V and 5 bases from J, with 5 bases in between.

J is TRBJ1-2 and V is TRBV27; TRBD1 is a possible D gene (6 bases). Looked up from germline, CDR1 is MNHEY and CDR2 is SMNVEV (reference sequence). This CDR3 spans 13 amino acids. Deletions cut 8 bases from V and 2 bases from J, with 12 bases between. CDR3 in amino acids: CASSQGSNYGYTF. CDR3 bases: TGTGCCAGCTCACAGGGTTCCAACTATGGCTACACCTTC.

The rearrangement joins TRBV5-1 to TRBJ1-1; 8 bases agree with TRBD1. The CDR3 extends over 14 amino acids. CDR1 is SGHRS, CDR2 YFSETQ, per germline. Trimming at V came to 4 bases and at J to 5 bases, leaving 7 bases not matched to a gene. The CDR3 region has the DNA TGCGCCAGCAGCCATCCAACAGGGGGGACTGAAGCTTTCTTT. Translated: CASSHPTGGTEAFF.

This rearrangement joins TRBV4-1 to TRBJ1-5; D is unresolved. Trimming removed 2 bases at V and 2 bases at J, with 7 bases between. CDR3 length equals 14 residues. The germline V gene has CDR1 MGHRA and CDR2 YSYEKL. DNA of the CDR3: TGCGCCAGCAGCCAACATCAGGGCAATCAGCCCCAGCATTTT. This codes for CASSQHQGNQPQHF.

The CDR3 spells CAWRGGSGYTF. CDR3 bases: TGTGCCTGGAGAGGGGGTTCTGGCTACACCTTC. The rearrangement joins TRBV30 to TRBJ1-2; possible D gene TRBD1, 6 bases. V was cut by 3 bases and J by 7 bases, with 9 bases left in between. Germline CDR1 reads GTSNPN; CDR2 reads SVGIG (reference sequence). The CDR3 sequence is 11 residues long.

The V and J genes are TRBV5-1 and TRBJ1-2; 11 positions agree with TRBD1. CDR1 is SGHRS and CDR2 is YFSETQ in the germline V gene. The length of the CDR3 is 15 residues. With 4 bases clipped from V and 6 bases from J, the junction kept 8 bases outside the gene matches. The DNA for the CDR3 is TGCGCCAGCAGCCTCCGGGACAGGGGGGCGGATGGCTACACCTTC. This translates into CASSLRDRGADGYTF.

This sequence joins TRBV30 and TRBJ2-7, with 8 bases matching TRBD2. Germline assignment: CDR1 GTSNPN and CDR2 SVGIG (reference sequence). The CDR3 extends over 11 amino acids. The J segment lost 11 bases and the V segment lost 2 bases, leaving 5 bases of the junction unmatched. CDR3 nucleotides: TGTGCCTGGAGTCGGGGGGGGGAAAAGTACTTC. This sequence encodes CAWSRGGEKYF.

The chain links TRBV2 to TRBJ2-7; perhaps TRBD2 as D (7 bases). In germline, CDR1 is SNHLY, CDR2 FYNNEI. The V end lost 6 bases, the J end lost 4 bases, and 16 bases lay between the germline ends. There are 14 residues in the CDR3. The chain's CDR3 is CASRDTGGGYEQYF. The CDR3 coding sequence is TGTGCCAGCAGAGATACGGGGGGCGGGTACGAGCAGTACTTC.

DNA for the CDR3: TGTGCCAGCAGCTGGGCCCCTAGCTCTGGAAACACCATATATTTT. Protein sequence: CASSWAPSSGNTIYF. This chain joins TRBV7-2 and TRBJ1-3; D unresolved. The CDR3 consists of 15 residues. Germline V gene lookup returns CDR1 SGHTA and CDR2 FQGNSA. Trimming left V 4 bases short and J 0 bases short, with 10 bases between.

The chain links TRBV15 to TRBJ1-4, with D maybe TRBD1 (5 bases). The CDR3 is 14 residues long. Germline CDR1 is LNHNV and CDR2 is YYDKDF (reference sequence). Trimming removed 3 bases at V and 12 bases at J, with 17 bases between. The CDR3 protein is CATSSRHGGMELFF. CDR3 bases: TGTGCCACCAGCAGCCGACACGGGGGGATGGAACTGTTTTTT.

This chain links TRBV4-2 with TRBJ2-7; no definite D call. V dropped 0 bases and J dropped 6 bases, with 6 bases sitting between them. The length of the CDR3 is 12 residues. From germline, CDR1 is LGHNA and CDR2 YNFKEQ. This CDR3 reads CASSQDPLEQYF. CDR3 sequence (DNA): TGTGCCAGCAGCCAAGATCCCCTCGAGCAGTACTTC.

The gene calls are TRBV18 and TRBJ2-7; D is possibly TRBD2 (5 bases). V was cut by 0 bases and J by 3 bases, with 9 bases left in between. The germline V gene has CDR1 KGHSH and CDR2 LQKENI. The CDR3 extends over 14 amino acids. The CDR3 DNA is TGTGCCAGCTCACCACCGGTCGGGAACTACGAGCAGTACTTC. Amino acids: CASSPPVGNYEQYF. The variable domain in full, completed from reference TRBV18 and TRBJ2-7, reads NAGVMQNPRHLVRRRGQEARLRCSPMKGHSHVYWYRQLPEEGLKFMVYLQKENIIDESGMPKERFSAEFPKEGPSILRIQQVVRGDSAAYFCASSPPVGNYEQYFGPGTRLTVT.

This sequence joins TRBV5-4 and TRBJ2-7; 11 bases match TRBD2. Unmatched junction bases numbered 14, after V lost 4 bases and J lost 5 bases. The CDR3 is 17 residues long. CDR1 SGHNT and CDR2 YYREEE come from the germline V gene (reference sequence). The chain's CDR3 is CASSPELAGGMRNEQYF. DNA for the CDR3: TGTGCCAGCAGCCCGGAGCTAGCGGGGGGTATGAGGAACGAGCAGTACTTC.

CDR3 in amino acids: CASTPDASGVGLNYGYTF. The CDR3 coding sequence is TGTGCCAGTACTCCCGACGCCTCAGGGGTTGGACTGAACTATGGCTACACCTTC. The chain carries TRBV19 and TRBJ1-2, with a tentative D call TRBD1 (6 bases). V was trimmed by 7 bases and J by 2 bases, leaving 26 bases between them. The germline gives CDR1 LNHDA, CDR2 SQIVND (reference sequence). CDR3 length equals 18 residues.

The rearrangement links TRBV6-5 to TRBJ1-4; D is unclear. Germline V gene lookup returns CDR1 MNHEY and CDR2 SVGAGI. There are 11 residues in the CDR3. Between the trimmed V and J ends, which lost 6 bases and 6 bases, there was a span of 5 bases. The CDR3 DNA reads TGTGCCAGCAGGCTTGATGAAAAACTGTTTTTT. Translated, it gives CASRLDEKLFF.

The V gene is TRBV9, the J gene TRBJ1-2; the match to TRBD1 covers 8 bases. CDR1 and CDR2 (germline): SGDLS, YYNGEE. This CDR3 spans 14 amino acids. V lost 0 bases, J lost 5 bases, and 3 bases stayed unmatched. The CDR3 bases are TGTGCCAGCAGCGTAGGGACAGGGAATTATGGCTACACCTTC. This codes for CASSVGTGNYGYTF.

The V gene is TRBV9, the J gene TRBJ2-1; perhaps D is TRBD1 or TRBD2 (5 bases each). CDR1 is SGDLS and CDR2 is YYNGEE in the germline V gene. V was cut by 4 bases and J by 4 bases, with 15 bases left in between. CDR3 length: 15 amino acids. The DNA for the CDR3 is TGTGCCAGCAGCCCTCAGGGAGTAGGGTACAATGAGCAGTTCTTC. Amino acid sequence: CASSPQGVGYNEQFF.